The 24 T cell receptor beta chains below all came from one sample that was sequenced in a study of cytomegalovirus exposure and HLA in healthy donors (dated by TCRdb to 2016 to 2017). Library prep was done by the immunoSEQ multiplex PCR assay. For the multiplex PCR, a mixture combining 60 forward primers for TCR Vbeta segments and 13 reverse primers for TCR Jbeta segments was used. TCRdb re-hosts the immuneACCESS table, in-frame sequences only. Its copies lack some clones; in the studies checked, an unresolved V gene accounts for under half of them, and the cause for the rest is not known. The sample table contains under 250,000 clones; only one count was recorded for 70% to 80% of them. The top ten clonotypes cover under 2% of the sample. The sample taken for sequencing was PBMCs. The receptors derive from a man under 40 in good health and CMV-seronegative.

This clone has a handful of counts. The rearrangement joins TRBV5-1 to TRBJ2-5, with 9 bases that match TRBD1. V dropped 3 bases and J dropped 4; count of bases not matched to a gene: 7. This CDR3 has 15 amino acids. The germline CDR1 and CDR2 sequences are SGHRS and YFSETQ. The CDR3 is CASSSRTGAPETQYF. The CDR3 region has the DNA TGCGCCAGCAGCTCCAGGACAGGGGCCCCAGAGACCCAGTACTTC.

The sample holds one count of this clone. The chain employs TRBV28 and TRBJ1-2; the match to TRBD1 covers 8 bases. The germline V gene encodes CDR1 MDHEN and CDR2 SYDVKM. The CDR3 runs 12 residues. J lost 1 base, V lost 8 bases, and 0 bases had no gene match. The DNA for the CDR3 is TGTGCCAGCGGACAGGGTAACTATGGCTACACCTTC. Amino acid sequence: CASGQGNYGYTF.

V usage is TRBV15 and J usage is TRBJ1-6, with D hard to call. Trimming cost V 0 bases and J 7 bases, with 16 bases left between them. Germline CDR1 reads LNHNV; CDR2 reads YYDKDF (reference sequence). CDR3 size: 17 residues. CDR3 amino acids: CATSRDWSGSRNSPLHF. CDR3 nucleotide sequence: TGTGCCACCAGCAGAGATTGGTCGGGGTCGCGGAATTCACCCCTCCACTTT. Variable domain in full (rest from reference TRBV15 and TRBJ1-6): DAMVIQNPRYQVTQFGKPVTLSCSQTLNHNVMYWYQQKSSQAPKLLFHYYDKDFNNEADTPDNFQSRRPNTSFCFLDIRSPGLGDTAMYLCATSRDWSGSRNSPLHFGNGTRLTVT.

V gene TRBV6-1 combines with J gene TRBJ1-1; TRBD1 agrees at 9 bases. The junction had 3 bases not matched to a gene; V was cut back by 6 bases and J by 1 base. The CDR3 covers 14 residues. Germline CDR1 and CDR2: MNHNS and SASEGT. The CDR3 nucleotides are TGTGCCAGCAGGGGGACAGGGAGGAACACTGAAGCTTTCTTT. This gives the protein CASRGTGRNTEAFF.

The chain employs TRBV5-1 and TRBJ1-1; 8 bases are shared with TRBD1. The germline gives CDR1 SGHRS, CDR2 YFSETQ. V gave up 4 bases and J gave up 5 bases; unmatched junction bases: 7. The CDR3 loop spans 14 amino acids. CDR3 DNA sequence: TGCGCCAGCAGCCACGGGACAGGCTATACTGAAGCTTTCTTT. This gives the protein CASSHGTGYTEAFF.

The chain is built from TRBV30 and TRBJ1-2; D gene unclear. Germline CDR1 GTSNPN, CDR2 SVGIG (reference sequence). V was trimmed by 2 bases and J by 2 bases, leaving 9 bases between them. This CDR3 is built from 13 residues. The CDR3 nucleotides read TGTGCCTGGAGTACGAGTAAGAACTATGGCTACACCTTC. Encoded protein: CAWSTSKNYGYTF.

This clone was observed a handful of times. The same CDR3 can be traced to other DNA sequences in this sample. The genes are TRBV2 and TRBJ2-7; 8 nucleotides agree with TRBD1. The CDR3 extends over 14 amino acids. Trimming removed 2 bases from V and 4 bases from J; junction bases left unmatched: 4. Germline-derived CDR1 and CDR2 are SNHLY and FYNNEI. CDR3 DNA sequence: TGTGCCAGCAGTGAACAGGGGGCTCTGTACGAGCAGTACTTC. Protein sequence: CASSEQGALYEQYF.

The chain links TRBV6-5 to TRBJ2-3; 8 bases map to TRBD2. V was pared by 7 bases and J by 5 bases, with 8 bases of the junction left unmatched. The germline V gene has CDR1 MNHEY and CDR2 SVGAGI. This CDR3 has 14 residues. CDR3 in DNA: TGTGCCAGCAACGGGAGGGCCAGGGGAGATACGCAGTATTTT. It yields the protein CASNGRARGDTQYF.

This clone was found a few times. The DNA of the CDR3 is TGTGCCAGCAGCTTCGCTAGACAGGGAAGGACTGAAGCTTTCTTT. It translates to CASSFARQGRTEAFF. The chain joins TRBV5-4 to TRBJ1-1, with TRBD1 matching 7 bases. This CDR3 is 15 amino acids long. Germline CDR1 is SGHNT and CDR2 is YYREEE (reference sequence). V lost 2 bases, J lost 5 bases, and 9 bases stayed unmatched.

The chain combines TRBV5-1 with TRBJ1-1; 7 bases match TRBD1. Germline CDR1 reads SGHRS; CDR2 reads YFSETQ. The CDR3 contains 14 residues. The J segment lost 5 bases and the V segment lost 4 bases, leaving 8 bases of the junction unmatched. CDR3 sequence reads: CASSVRGKRTEAFF. The CDR3 region has the DNA TGCGCCAGCAGCGTCAGGGGGAAAAGGACTGAAGCTTTCTTT.

The rearrangement joins TRBV6-1 to TRBJ2-3; 8 bases fit TRBD2. Germline values: CDR1 MNHNS, CDR2 SASEGT. The ends lost 0 bases at V and 0 bases at J; junction bases unmatched: 5. The CDR3 contains 17 residues. The DNA of the CDR3 is TGTGCCAGCAGTGAAGCCACTAGCGGACTAAGCACAGATACGCAGTATTTT. It codes for CASSEATSGLSTDTQYF.

Only a few counts were recorded for this clone. The rearrangement joins TRBV18 to TRBJ2-5; D is possibly TRBD1 (6 bases). The CDR3 is 15 amino acids. The germline V gene encodes CDR1 KGHSH and CDR2 LQKENI. V was trimmed by 6 bases and J by 1 base, leaving 15 bases between them. Written as DNA, the CDR3 is TGTGCCAGCTCCCTCGCGACAGGTTTCCAAGAGACCCAGTACTTC. This translates into CASSLATGFQETQYF.

This clone was counted once. V is TRBV1 and J is TRBJ2-7; the table assigns TRBD2, which was not confirmed against the DNA. TRBV1 is recorded as a pseudogene. CDR3 length: 18 amino acids. The CDR3 DNA sequence: TGCACCAGCAGCCAAGCCGGGACTAGCGGCCCTTATTCCTACGAGCAGTACTTC. It encodes CTSSQAGTSGPYSYEQYF.

This clone was detected only a few times. J is TRBJ2-1 and V is TRBV2; TRBD1 matches at 8 bases. V was clipped by 6 bases and J by 0 bases; unmatched bases: 7. CDR1 is SNHLY, CDR2 FYNNEI, per germline. CDR3 size: 16 residues. The CDR3 DNA reads as TGTGCCAGCAGCCACAGGGGGGCGAGCTCCTACAATGAGCAGTTCTTC. Residues: CASSHRGASSYNEQFF.

This chain connects TRBV18 to TRBJ2-2; 10 nucleotides align to TRBD2. The CDR3 sequence is 18 residues long. The ends lost 0 bases at V and 2 bases at J; junction bases unmatched: 6. Germline-derived CDR1 and CDR2 are KGHSH and LQKENI. The CDR3 reads CASSPPSRLAGNTGELFF. The CDR3 region has the DNA TGTGCCAGCTCACCACCGAGCAGACTAGCGGGCAACACCGGGGAGCTGTTTTTT.

The chain links TRBV4-1 to TRBJ1-1; D gene ambiguous. V lost 1 base and J lost 1, with 10 bases in between. Germline loops: CDR1 MGHRA, CDR2 YSYEKL. This CDR3 has 15 residues. DNA of the CDR3: TGCGCCAGCAGCCAAGGGTCATACGGGAACACTGAAGCTTTCTTT. Protein: CASSQGSYGNTEAFF.

This chain uses TRBV25-1 with TRBJ2-5; D uncertain. Germline values: CDR1 MGHDK, CDR2 SYGVNS. Trimming took off 5 bases at V and 0 bases at J, with 7 bases between the two ends. The CDR3 has 13 amino acids. The CDR3 DNA follows: TGTGCCAGCAGTTCGGGTTACCAAGAGACCCAGTACTTC. Its translation is CASSSGYQETQYF.

This sequence joins TRBV6-4 and TRBJ2-1, with 7 bases that match TRBD2. V gave up 7 bases and J gave up 8 bases; unmatched junction bases: 11. The CDR3 runs 14 residues. The germline CDR1 and CDR2 sequences are MRHNA and SNTAGT. CDR3 amino acids: CASKERDGPHEQFF. The CDR3 DNA reads as TGTGCCAGCAAGGAGCGGGATGGTCCGCATGAGCAGTTCTTC.

The chain combines TRBV7-2 with TRBJ2-7; D is perhaps TRBD2 (6 bases). CDR1 and CDR2 from the germline V gene are SGHTA and FQGNSA. The CDR3 runs to 12 residues. V gave up 1 base and J gave up 7 bases, with 8 bases separating them. CDR3 coding DNA: TGTGCCAGCAGCTTAGGTCTAGCGGAGCAGTACTTC. It translates to CASSLGLAEQYF.

The V and J genes are TRBV5-6 and TRBJ1-5; D call uncertain. Germline loops: CDR1 SGHDT, CDR2 YYEEEE. The CDR3 length is 14 residues. The V end lost 1 base, the J end lost 4 bases, and 9 bases lay between the germline ends. CDR3 bases: TGTGCCAGCAGCTTGTTGGCAGAAAATCAGCCCCAGCATTTT. This codes for CASSLLAENQPQHF.

The chain employs TRBV7-9 and TRBJ2-2, with D uncertain. The CDR3 covers 16 residues. Trimming cost V 8 bases and J 0 bases, with 16 bases left between them. CDR1 and CDR2 (germline): SEHNR, FQNEAQ (reference sequence). The CDR3 nucleotides read TGTGCCAGCTTGATAGACTCCCTGGCGAACACCGGGGAGCTGTTTTTT. The encoded protein is CASLIDSLANTGELFF.

CDR3 in DNA: TGTGCCAGCTCACCCGACTACTCTGGAAACACCATATATTTT. Residues: CASSPDYSGNTIYF. The chain combines TRBV18 with TRBJ1-3; unclear D gene. V lost 3 bases to trimming and J lost 0 bases, with 6 bases between them. The CDR3 contains 14 residues. Germline loops: CDR1 KGHSH, CDR2 LQKENI. Drawing the rest from reference TRBV18 and TRBJ1-3, the complete variable domain is NAGVMQNPRHLVRRRGQEARLRCSPMKGHSHVYWYRQLPEEGLKFMVYLQKENIIDESGMPKERFSAEFPKEGPSILRIQQVVRGDSAAYFCASSPDYSGNTIYFGEGSWLTVV.

The chain links TRBV7-2 to TRBJ2-1, with D perhaps TRBD2 (6 bases). V was pared by 3 bases and J by 2 bases, with 17 bases between. Germline V gene lookup returns CDR1 SGHTA and CDR2 FQGNSA. This CDR3 has 17 residues. The CDR3 nucleotides are TGTGCCAGCAGCTTCGCCGGGAGTGGGAGCACCTACAATGAGCAGTTCTTC. Its protein product is CASSFAGSGSTYNEQFF.

CDR3 bases: TGTGCCAGCTCACCGACAGGTACTAACTATGGCTACACCTTC. As protein: CASSPTGTNYGYTF. V and J are TRBV18 and TRBJ1-2; D possibly corresponds to TRBD1 (6 bases). Germline CDR1 and CDR2: KGHSH and LQKENI. This CDR3 is 14 amino acids long. With 3 bases removed from V and 0 bases from J, the gap between germline ends came to 8 bases.